The 13 T cell receptor beta chains given below trace back to one sample, sequenced in a study of human T cells and chemical hapten exposure. Time point in this sample: pre-sensitization, week 0. Documented treatment: therapeutic diphenylcyclopropenone sensitization with weekly scalp DPC. In TCRdb, the RACE reads were re-called with MiXCR into one record per CDR3 protein. The sample includes about 380,000 distinct CDR3 sequences, roughly 5% of them seen just once. Sequenced material: whole blood, taken in connection with sensitization to the hapten diphenylcyclopropenone (DPC). The receptor source for this set is a woman between 45 and 60 years old with alopecia areata. Some clones in this sample may be carry-over from other donors' samples.

The sample holds many counts of this clonotype. The chain joins TRBV27 to TRBJ1-4; a possible D gene is TRBD1 (6 bases). This CDR3 is 15 amino acids long. The ends were cut back, 5 bases at V and 8 bases at J, with 18 bases in the middle. Germline-derived CDR1 and CDR2 are MNHEY and SMNVEV (reference sequence). As DNA, the CDR3 is TGTGCCAGCAGTATTCATGGGGGGGCTCGCGAAAAACTGTTTTTT. Amino acid sequence: CASSIHGGAREKLFF.

The rearrangement links TRBV5-6 to TRBJ1-1, with a weak D call TRBD1 (6 bases). The CDR3 extends over 13 amino acids. The V end lost 2 bases, the J end lost 7 bases, and 12 bases lay between the germline ends. Germline-derived CDR1 and CDR2 are SGHDT and YYEEEE. For the CDR3, the DNA is TGTGCCAGCAGCTTAACAGGGTTCGTTGAAGCTTTCTTT. Amino acid sequence: CASSLTGFVEAFF.

Many counts were recorded for this clonotype. The chain uses TRBV6-5 and TRBJ1-1, with 7 positions matching TRBD1. CDR1 and CDR2 from the germline V gene are MNHEY and SVGAGI. V lost 7 bases and J lost 6; bases outside the gene matches: 5. The CDR3 runs to 12 residues. The CDR3 protein is CASTSTGSEAFF. For the CDR3, the DNA is TGTGCCAGCACCTCGACAGGGTCTGAAGCTTTCTTT.

This clonotype was seen ten or more times. V usage is TRBV3-1 and J usage is TRBJ2-3; the match to TRBD2 covers 8 bases. From germline, CDR1 is LGHDT and CDR2 YNNKEL (reference sequence). The CDR3 totals 16 residues. The V segment lost 2 bases and the J segment 2 bases; nucleotides outside the gene matches: 6. CDR3 bases: TGTGCCAGCAGCCAACTCGCGGGGGGAAACACAGATACGCAGTATTTT. As protein: CASSQLAGGNTDTQYF.

A few counts support this clonotype. V and J are TRBV30 and TRBJ1-1; 7 bases are a match to TRBD1. The CDR3 runs to 12 residues. After removal of 3 bases from V and 4 bases from J, the junction contained 2 bases not matched to a gene. Germline CDR1 GTSNPN, CDR2 SVGIG (reference sequence). Here the CDR3 reads CAWRQGSTEAFF. DNA of the CDR3: TGTGCCTGGAGACAGGGGAGCACTGAAGCTTTCTTT.

This clonotype has at least ten counts. The V call is TRBV5-1, the J call TRBJ2-1, with D possibly TRBD2 on 5 matching bases. Trimming left V 0 bases short and J 4 bases short, with 14 bases between. The germline V gene encodes CDR1 SGHRS and CDR2 YFSETQ. The CDR3 has 16 amino acids. CDR3 residues: CASSLVLNPGYNEQFF. CDR3 sequence (DNA): TGCGCCAGCAGCTTGGTTCTGAACCCGGGGTACAATGAGCAGTTCTTC.

This clonotype was observed a handful of times. The chain is built from TRBV12-3 or TRBV12-4 and TRBJ2-1; D remains unclear. The CDR3 is made up of 13 amino acids. V was trimmed by 7 bases and J by 7 bases, leaving 14 bases between them. In DNA form, the CDR3 reads TGTGCCAGCACTTCGGCCCGTGGGAATGAGCAGTTCTTC. Translating it yields CASTSARGNEQFF.

The rearrangement joins TRBV6-6 to TRBJ1-6; D is undetermined. Germline assignment: CDR1 MNHNY and CDR2 SVGAGI (reference sequence). The length of the CDR3 is 16 residues. V shed 4 bases and J shed 10 bases, with 20 bases lying between them. CDR3: CASSSEQILIDSPLHF. As DNA, the CDR3 is TGTGCCAGCAGTTCCGAACAGATATTGATTGACTCACCCCTCCACTTT.

This clonotype was seen repeatedly, ten times or more. Here the CDR3 DNA reads TGCAGCGTTGAGGAATCCTACGAGCAGTACTTC. Residues: CSVEESYEQYF. The chain couples TRBV29-1 to TRBJ2-7; the D is unclear. The CDR3 spans 11 residues. Deletions cut 3 bases from V and 1 base from J, with 4 bases between. Germline CDR1 and CDR2: SQVTM and ANQGSEA.

This clonotype was found a few times. This chain uses TRBV7-8 with TRBJ1-2, with 8 bases lining up with TRBD1. There are 15 residues in the CDR3. J lost 5 bases, V lost 2 bases, and 7 bases had no gene match. Germline lookup yields CDR1 SGHVS and CDR2 FQNEAQ. This chain's CDR3 is CASSLRDRPRYGYTF. In DNA form, the CDR3 reads TGTGCCAGCAGCTTAAGGGACAGGCCTAGGTATGGCTACACCTTC.

CDR3 protein: CASSQDPTFNYGYTF. CDR3 coding DNA: TGCGCCAGCAGCCAAGATCCAACCTTTAACTATGGCTACACCTTC. The rearrangement links TRBV4-1 to TRBJ1-2; D is unclear. The ends were cut back, 0 bases at V and 1 base at J, with 9 bases in the middle. The V gene's germline CDR1 is MGHRA and CDR2 YSYEKL. This CDR3 region has 15 residues.

In its sample, this clonotype was seen a few times. This chain uses TRBV28 with TRBJ1-5; 7 bases are a match to TRBD1. The CDR3 is 16 amino acids. Germline V gene lookup returns CDR1 MDHEN and CDR2 SYDVKM. The J segment lost 1 base and the V segment lost 6 bases, leaving 9 bases of the junction unmatched. CDR3 amino acids: CASSYNRGGSNQPQHF. CDR3 in DNA: TGTGCCAGCAGCTATAACAGGGGAGGAAGCAATCAGCCCCAGCATTTT.

In its sample, this clonotype was seen many times. This chain links TRBV12-3 or TRBV12-4 with TRBJ2-3; 8 bases agree with TRBD2. The CDR3 is 15 residues long. J gave up 4 bases and V 6 bases, and 9 bases lay outside the gene matches. Written as DNA, the CDR3 is TGTGCCAGCAGACCCCTCAGCGGGAGTCCAGATACGCAGTATTTT. Translated: CASRPLSGSPDTQYF.